This entry is about one T cell receptor beta chain. No antigen is known for it. cDNA prepared by RNA extraction and subsequent reverse transcription served as the template for sequencing. Assay: immunoSEQ multiplex PCR; the TCRdb copy retains only in-frame clones and omits some. Altogether about 74,000 clones are present, 29% being singletons, with the ten largest covering about 16%. The sample is drawn from a study of CD8+ T cells in alopecia areata. Study-level background: Treated individuals took tofacitinib by mouth, 5 to 10 mg twice daily.

V was pared by 0 bases and J by 0 bases, with 12 bases between. In germline, CDR1 is SEHNR, CDR2 FQNEAQ (reference sequence). CDR3 length equals 17 residues. As for treatment: oral pan-JAK inhibitor, 5-10 mg twice daily. Study-wide points: The study found tofacitinib significantly decreased scalp clonality and expanded CD8+ clones among the top 100.

Sequencing was performed on CD8+ T cells sorted from blood, taken at week 4, from a patient treated with tofacitinib. The V gene is TRBV7-9, the J gene TRBJ2-1; the D is unclear. This TCR came from a human donor with alopecia areata. In nucleotides, the CDR3 is TGTGCCAGCAGCTTAGCGGGCAGAATAAGCTCCTACAATGAGCAGTTCTTC. Its translation: CASSLAGRISSYNEQFF.